The present TCR beta chain was sequenced within a study of blood T cell repertoires in COVID-19. Study-level background: Researchers got acute and convalescent COVID-19 samples from the United States, Italy and Spain.

This clone was seen just once. Profiled with immunoSEQ multiplex PCR; TCRdb holds only in-frame clones, not every one. In the table there are roughly 63,000 clones, under 85% of which are singletons. V gave up 6 bases and J gave up 0 bases, with 14 bases separating them. The CDR3 length is 14 residues. Germline V gene data show CDR1 as GTSNPN and CDR2 as SVGIG (reference sequence). Sequencing input: peripheral blood. The chain uses TRBV30 and TRBJ1-1; D is ambiguous. The receptor's source is an elderly woman with acute or convalescent COVID-19. CDR3 coding DNA: TGTGCCTGTGGGCCCCGGGATATGAACACTGAAGCTTTCTTT. It codes for CACGPRDMNTEAFF.